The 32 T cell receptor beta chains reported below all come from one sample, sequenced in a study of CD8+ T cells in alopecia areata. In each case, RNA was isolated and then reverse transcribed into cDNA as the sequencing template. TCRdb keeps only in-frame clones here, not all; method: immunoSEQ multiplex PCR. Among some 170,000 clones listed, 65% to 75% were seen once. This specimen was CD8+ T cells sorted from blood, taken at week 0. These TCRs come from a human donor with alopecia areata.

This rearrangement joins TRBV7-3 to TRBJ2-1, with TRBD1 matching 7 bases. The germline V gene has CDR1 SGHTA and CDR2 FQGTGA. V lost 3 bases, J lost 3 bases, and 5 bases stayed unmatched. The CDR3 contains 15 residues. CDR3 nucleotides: TGTGCCAGCAGCTTTCGACAGGGATACTACAATGAGCAGTTCTTC. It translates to CASSFRQGYYNEQFF. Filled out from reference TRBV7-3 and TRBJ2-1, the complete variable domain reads GAGVSQTPSNKVTEKGKYVELRCDPISGHTALYWYRQSLGQGPEFLIYFQGTGAADDSGLPNDRFFAVRPEGSVSTLKIQRTERGDSAVYLCASSFRQGYYNEQFFGPGTRLTVL.

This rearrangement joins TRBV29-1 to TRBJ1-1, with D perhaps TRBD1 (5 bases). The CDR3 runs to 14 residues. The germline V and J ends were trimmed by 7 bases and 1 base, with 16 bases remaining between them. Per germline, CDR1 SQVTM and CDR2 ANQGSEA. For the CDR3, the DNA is TGCAGCGGAGATTCGGGACGGGGGAACACTGAAGCTTTCTTT. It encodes CSGDSGRGNTEAFF.

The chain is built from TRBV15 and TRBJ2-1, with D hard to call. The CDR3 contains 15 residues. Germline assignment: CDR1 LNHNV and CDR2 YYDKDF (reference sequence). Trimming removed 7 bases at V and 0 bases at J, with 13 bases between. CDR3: CATTPDGSSYNEQFF. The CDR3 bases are TGTGCCACCACCCCGGACGGAAGCTCCTACAATGAGCAGTTCTTC.

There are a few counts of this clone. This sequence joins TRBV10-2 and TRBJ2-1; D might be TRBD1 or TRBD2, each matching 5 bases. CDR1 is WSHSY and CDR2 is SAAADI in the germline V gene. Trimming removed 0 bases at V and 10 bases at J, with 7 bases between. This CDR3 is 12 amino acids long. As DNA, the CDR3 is TGCGCCAGCAGTGAGTCCTGGGGGGAGCAGTTCTTC. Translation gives CASSESWGEQFF.

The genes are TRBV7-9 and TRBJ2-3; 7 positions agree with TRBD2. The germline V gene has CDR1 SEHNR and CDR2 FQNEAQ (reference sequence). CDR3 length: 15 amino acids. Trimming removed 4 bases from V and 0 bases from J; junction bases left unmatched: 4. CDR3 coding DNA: TGTGCCAGCAGCTCGGGGGGTACTAGCACAGATACGCAGTATTTT. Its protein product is CASSSGGTSTDTQYF.

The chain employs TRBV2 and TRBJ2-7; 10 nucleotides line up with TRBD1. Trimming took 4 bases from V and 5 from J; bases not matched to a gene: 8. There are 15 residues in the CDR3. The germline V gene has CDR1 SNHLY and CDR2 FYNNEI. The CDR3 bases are TGTGCCAGCAGTGTTCCGGGACAGGGGTCCCACGAGCAGTACTTC. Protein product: CASSVPGQGSHEQYF.

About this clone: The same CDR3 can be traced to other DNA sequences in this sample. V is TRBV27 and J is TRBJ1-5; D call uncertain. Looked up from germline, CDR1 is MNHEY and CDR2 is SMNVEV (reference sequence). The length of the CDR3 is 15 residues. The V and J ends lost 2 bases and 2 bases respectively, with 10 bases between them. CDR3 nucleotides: TGTGCCAGCAGTTTAACCGGGGTTGGCAATCAGCCCCAGCATTTT. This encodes CASSLTGVGNQPQHF.

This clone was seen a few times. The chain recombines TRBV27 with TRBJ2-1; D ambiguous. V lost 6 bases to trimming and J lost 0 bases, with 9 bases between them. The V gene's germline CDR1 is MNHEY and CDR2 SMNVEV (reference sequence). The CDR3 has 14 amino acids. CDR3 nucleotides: TGTGCCAGCAGGACAACCGGCTCCTACAATGAGCAGTTCTTC. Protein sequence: CASRTTGSYNEQFF.

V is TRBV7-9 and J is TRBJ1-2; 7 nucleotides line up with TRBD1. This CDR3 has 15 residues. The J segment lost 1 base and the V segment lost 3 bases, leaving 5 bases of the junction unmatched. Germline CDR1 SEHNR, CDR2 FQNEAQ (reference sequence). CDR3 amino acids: CASSFVQGINYGYTF. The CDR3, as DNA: TGTGCCAGCAGCTTTGTACAGGGGATTAACTATGGCTACACCTTC.

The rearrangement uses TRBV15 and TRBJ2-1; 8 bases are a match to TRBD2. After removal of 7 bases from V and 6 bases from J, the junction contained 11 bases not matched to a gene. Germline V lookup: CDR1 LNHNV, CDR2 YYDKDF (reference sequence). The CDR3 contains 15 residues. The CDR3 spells CATKDRGGSSNEQFF. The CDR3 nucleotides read TGTGCCACCAAGGACCGCGGGGGGTCAAGCAATGAGCAGTTCTTC.

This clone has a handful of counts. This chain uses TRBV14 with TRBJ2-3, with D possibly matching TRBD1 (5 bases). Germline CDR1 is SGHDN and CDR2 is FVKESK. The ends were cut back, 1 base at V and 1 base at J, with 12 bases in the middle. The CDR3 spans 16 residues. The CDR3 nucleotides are TGTGCCAGCAGCCAAGGGTTTGGCAGGGGCACAGATACGCAGTATTTT. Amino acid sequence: CASSQGFGRGTDTQYF. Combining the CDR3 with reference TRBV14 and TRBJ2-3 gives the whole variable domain EAGVTQFPSHSVIEKGQTVTLRCDPISGHDNLYWYRRVMGKEIKFLLHFVKESKQDESGMPNNRFLAERTGGTYSTLKVQPAELEDSGVYFCASSQGFGRGTDTQYFGPGTRLTVL.

CDR3 region: CSVVAGGLVNEQFF. Written as DNA, the CDR3 is TGCAGCGTTGTGGCGGGGGGTTTAGTGAATGAGCAGTTCTTC. The chain recombines TRBV29-1 with TRBJ2-1, with 8 bases that match TRBD2. The V gene end was trimmed by 4 bases and the J gene end by 7 bases; junction bases not matched to a gene: 9. This CDR3 comprises 14 residues. Per the germline V gene, CDR1 is SQVTM and CDR2 is ANQGSEA.

Here the CDR3 DNA reads TGTGCCAGCAGCGTCGGACAGGGCGGCACTGAAGCTTTCTTT. Translation gives CASSVGQGGTEAFF. V and J are TRBV9 and TRBJ1-1; 8 bases map to TRBD1. The V segment lost 2 bases and the J segment 4 bases; nucleotides outside the gene matches: 4. This CDR3 contains 14 residues. Germline V gene lookup returns CDR1 SGDLS and CDR2 YYNGEE.

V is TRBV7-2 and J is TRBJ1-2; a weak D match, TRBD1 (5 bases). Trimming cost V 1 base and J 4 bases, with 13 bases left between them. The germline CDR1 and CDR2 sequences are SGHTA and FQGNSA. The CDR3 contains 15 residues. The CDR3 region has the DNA TGTGCCAGCAGCTTAGTGGACACCTCGGGCTATGGCTACACCTTC. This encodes CASSLVDTSGYGYTF.

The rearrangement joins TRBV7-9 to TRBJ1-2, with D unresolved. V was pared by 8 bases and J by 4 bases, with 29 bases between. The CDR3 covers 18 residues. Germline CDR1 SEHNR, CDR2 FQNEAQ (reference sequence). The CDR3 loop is CASRPPGITAQNLYGYTF. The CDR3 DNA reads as TGTGCCAGCCGCCCTCCGGGCATTACAGCACAAAACCTCTATGGCTACACCTTC. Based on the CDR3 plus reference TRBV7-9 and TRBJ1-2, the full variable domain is DTGVSQNPRHKITKRGQNVTFRCDPISEHNRLYWYRQTLGQGPEFLTYFQNEAQLEKSRLLSDRFSAERPKGSFSTLEIQRTEQGDSAMYLCASRPPGITAQNLYGYTFGSGTRLTVV.

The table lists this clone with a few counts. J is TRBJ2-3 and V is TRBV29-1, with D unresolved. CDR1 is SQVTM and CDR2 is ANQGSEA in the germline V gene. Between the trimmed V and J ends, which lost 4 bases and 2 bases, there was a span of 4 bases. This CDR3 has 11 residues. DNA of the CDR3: TGCAGCGTTGTGCCCACAGATACGCAGTATTTT. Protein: CSVVPTDTQYF.

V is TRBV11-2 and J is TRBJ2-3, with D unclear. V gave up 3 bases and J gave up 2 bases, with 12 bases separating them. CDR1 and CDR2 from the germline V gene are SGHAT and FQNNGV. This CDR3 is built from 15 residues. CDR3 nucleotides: TGTGCCAGCAGCTTTTATGCGGATGACACAGATACGCAGTATTTT. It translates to CASSFYADDTDTQYF.

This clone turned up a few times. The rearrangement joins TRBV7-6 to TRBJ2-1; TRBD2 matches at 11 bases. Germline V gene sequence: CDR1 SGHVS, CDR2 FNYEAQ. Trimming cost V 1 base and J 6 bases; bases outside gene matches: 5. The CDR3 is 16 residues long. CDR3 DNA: TGTGCCAGCAGCTTAGATAGCGGGGGGGTGGTCAATGAGCAGTTCTTC. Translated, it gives CASSLDSGGVVNEQFF.

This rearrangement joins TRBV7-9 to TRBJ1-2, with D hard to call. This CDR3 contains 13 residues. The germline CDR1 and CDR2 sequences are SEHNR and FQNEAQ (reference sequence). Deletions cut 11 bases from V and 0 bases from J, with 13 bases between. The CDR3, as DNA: TGTGCCTGCACGACGGACCCTAACTATGGCTACACCTTC. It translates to CACTTDPNYGYTF.

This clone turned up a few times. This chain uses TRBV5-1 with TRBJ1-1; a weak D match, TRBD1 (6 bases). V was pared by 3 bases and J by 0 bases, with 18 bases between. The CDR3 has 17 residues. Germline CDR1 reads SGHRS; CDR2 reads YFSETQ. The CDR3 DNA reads TGCGCCAGCAGCTCCTCCGGGACAAACCCCATGAACACTGAAGCTTTCTTT. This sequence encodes CASSSSGTNPMNTEAFF.

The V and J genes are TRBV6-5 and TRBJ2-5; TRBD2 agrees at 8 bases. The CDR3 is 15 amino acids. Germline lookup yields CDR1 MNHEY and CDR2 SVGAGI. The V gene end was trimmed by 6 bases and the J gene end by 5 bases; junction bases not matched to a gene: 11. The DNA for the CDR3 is TGTGCCAGCAGACCCGGGCGGGGGGCAGGGGAGACCCAGTACTTC. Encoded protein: CASRPGRGAGETQYF.

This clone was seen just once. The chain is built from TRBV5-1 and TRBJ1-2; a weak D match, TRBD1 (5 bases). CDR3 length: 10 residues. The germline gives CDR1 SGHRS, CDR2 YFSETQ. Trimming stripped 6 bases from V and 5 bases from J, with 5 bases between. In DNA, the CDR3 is TGCGCCAGCAAGGGGTATGGCTACACCTTC. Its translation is CASKGYGYTF.

This CDR3 is CASSFRGGQGRYEQYF. CDR3 bases: TGTGCCAGCAGCTTCCGTGGGGGACAGGGGAGGTACGAGCAGTACTTC. The V gene is TRBV5-6, the J gene TRBJ2-7; the match to TRBD1 covers 10 bases. The CDR3 runs 16 residues. Germline trimming cut 2 bases from V and 4 bases from J; bases unmatched to any gene: 9. Germline CDR1 reads SGHDT; CDR2 reads YYEEEE.

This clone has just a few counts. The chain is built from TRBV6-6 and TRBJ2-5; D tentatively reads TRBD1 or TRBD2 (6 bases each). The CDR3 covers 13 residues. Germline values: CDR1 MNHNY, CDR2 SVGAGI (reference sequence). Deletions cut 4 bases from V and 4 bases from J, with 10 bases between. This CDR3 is CASSLWGAETQYF. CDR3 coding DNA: TGTGCCAGCAGTTTATGGGGGGCAGAGACCCAGTACTTC.

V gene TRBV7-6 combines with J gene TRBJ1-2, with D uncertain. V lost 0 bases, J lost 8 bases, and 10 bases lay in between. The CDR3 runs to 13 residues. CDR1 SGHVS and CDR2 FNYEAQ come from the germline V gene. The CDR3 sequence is CASSLASGWGYTF. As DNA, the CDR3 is TGTGCCAGCAGCTTAGCGTCCGGGTGGGGCTACACCTTC.

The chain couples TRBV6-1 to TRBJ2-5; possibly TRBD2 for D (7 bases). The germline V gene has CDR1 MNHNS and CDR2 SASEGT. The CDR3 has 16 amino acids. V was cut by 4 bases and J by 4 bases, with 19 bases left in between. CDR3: CASSGRTTGGGETQYF. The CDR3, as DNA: TGTGCCAGCAGTGGGAGGACAACGGGGGGCGGAGAGACCCAGTACTTC.

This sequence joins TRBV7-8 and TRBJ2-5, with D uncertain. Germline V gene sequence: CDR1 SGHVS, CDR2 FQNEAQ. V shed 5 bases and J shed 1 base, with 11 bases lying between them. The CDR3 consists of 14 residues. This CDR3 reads CASSPPGRQETQYF. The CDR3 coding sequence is TGTGCCAGCAGCCCCCCGGGCCGCCAAGAGACCCAGTACTTC.

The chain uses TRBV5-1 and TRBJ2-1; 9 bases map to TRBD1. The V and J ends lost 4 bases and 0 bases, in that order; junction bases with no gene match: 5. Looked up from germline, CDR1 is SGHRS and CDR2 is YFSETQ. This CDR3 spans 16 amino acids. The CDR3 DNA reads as TGCGCCAGCAGCCCGGACAGGGGAAGCTCCTACAATGAGCAGTTCTTC. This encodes CASSPDRGSSYNEQFF.

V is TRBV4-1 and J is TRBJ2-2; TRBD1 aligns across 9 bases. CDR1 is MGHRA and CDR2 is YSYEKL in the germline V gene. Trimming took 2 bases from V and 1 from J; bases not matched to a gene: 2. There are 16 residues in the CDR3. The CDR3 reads CASSQMGQGNTGELFF. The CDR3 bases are TGCGCCAGCAGCCAAATGGGACAGGGGAACACCGGGGAGCTGTTTTTT.

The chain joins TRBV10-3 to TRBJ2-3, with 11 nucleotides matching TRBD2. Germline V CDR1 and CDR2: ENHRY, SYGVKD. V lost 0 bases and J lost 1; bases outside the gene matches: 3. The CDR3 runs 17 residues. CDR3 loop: CAISESLAGGGTDTQYF. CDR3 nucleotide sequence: TGTGCCATCAGTGAGTCTCTAGCGGGGGGTGGCACAGATACGCAGTATTTT.

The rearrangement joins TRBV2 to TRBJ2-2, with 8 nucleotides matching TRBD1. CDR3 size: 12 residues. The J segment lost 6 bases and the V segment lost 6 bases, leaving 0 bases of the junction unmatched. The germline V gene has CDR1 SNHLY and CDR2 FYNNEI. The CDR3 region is CASRGQAGELFF. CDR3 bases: TGTGCCAGCAGGGGACAGGCCGGGGAGCTGTTTTTT.

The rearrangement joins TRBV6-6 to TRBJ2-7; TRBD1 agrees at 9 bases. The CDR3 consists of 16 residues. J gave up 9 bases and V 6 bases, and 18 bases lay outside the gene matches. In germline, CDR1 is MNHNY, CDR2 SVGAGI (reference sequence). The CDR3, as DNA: TGTGCCAGCAGCCTCGCCGGTCCGGGACAGGGATCTGTGCAGTACTTC. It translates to CASSLAGPGQGSVQYF.